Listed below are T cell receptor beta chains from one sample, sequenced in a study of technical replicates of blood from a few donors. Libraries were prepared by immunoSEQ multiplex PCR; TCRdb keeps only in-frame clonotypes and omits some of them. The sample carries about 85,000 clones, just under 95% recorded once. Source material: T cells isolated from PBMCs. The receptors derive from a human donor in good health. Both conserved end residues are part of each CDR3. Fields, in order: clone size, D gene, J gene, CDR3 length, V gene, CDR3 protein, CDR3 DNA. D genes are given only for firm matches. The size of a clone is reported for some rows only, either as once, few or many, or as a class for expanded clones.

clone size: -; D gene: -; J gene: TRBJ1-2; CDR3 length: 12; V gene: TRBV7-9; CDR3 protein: CASSFGSYGYTF; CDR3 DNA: TGTGCCAGCAGCTTTGGGAGCTATGGCTACACCTTC
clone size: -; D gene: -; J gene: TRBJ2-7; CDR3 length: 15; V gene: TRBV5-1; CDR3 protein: CASSLGQGRSYEQYF; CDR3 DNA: TGCGCCAGCAGCTTGGGCCAGGGCCGCTCCTACGAGCAGTACTTC
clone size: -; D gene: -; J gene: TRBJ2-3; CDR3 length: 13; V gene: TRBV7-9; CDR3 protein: CAAPRAGTDTQYF; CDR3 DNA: TGTGCCGCACCGAGGGCTGGCACAGATACGCAGTATTTT
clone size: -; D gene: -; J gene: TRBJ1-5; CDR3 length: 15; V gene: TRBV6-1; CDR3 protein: CASSVLSDSNQPQHF; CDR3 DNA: TGTGCCAGCAGCGTCCTATCTGACTCGAATCAGCCCCAGCATTTT
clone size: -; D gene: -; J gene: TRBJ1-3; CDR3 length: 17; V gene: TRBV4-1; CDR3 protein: CASSQVINRAGGNTIYF; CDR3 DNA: TGCGCCAGCAGCCAAGTTATAAACAGGGCAGGCGGAAACACCATATATTTT
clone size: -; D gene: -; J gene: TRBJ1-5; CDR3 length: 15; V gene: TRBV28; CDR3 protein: CASSFSSTVNQPQHF; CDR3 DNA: TGTGCCAGCAGTTTTTCCAGTACAGTTAATCAGCCCCAGCATTTT
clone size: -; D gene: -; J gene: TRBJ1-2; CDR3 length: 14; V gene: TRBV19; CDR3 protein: CASSIPGFSYGYTF; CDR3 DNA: TGTGCCAGTAGTATCCCGGGATTTTCCTATGGCTACACCTTC
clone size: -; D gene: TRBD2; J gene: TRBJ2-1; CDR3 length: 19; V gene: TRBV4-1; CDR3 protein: CASSQAPLRDGGANNEQFF; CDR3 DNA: TGCGCCAGCAGCCAAGCCCCCCTACGTGACGGGGGGGCTAACAATGAGCAGTTCTTC
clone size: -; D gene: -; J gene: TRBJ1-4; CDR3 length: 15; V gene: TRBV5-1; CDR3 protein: CASSLAFRTAEKLFF; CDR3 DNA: TGCGCCAGCAGCTTGGCCTTCAGGACAGCTGAAAAACTGTTTTTT
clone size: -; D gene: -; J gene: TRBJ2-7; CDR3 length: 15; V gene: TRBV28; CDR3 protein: CASSSRRYGIYEQYF; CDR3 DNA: TGTGCCAGCAGTTCAAGGAGGTACGGGATCTACGAGCAGTACTTC
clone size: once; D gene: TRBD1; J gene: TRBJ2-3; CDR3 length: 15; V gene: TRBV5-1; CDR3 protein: CASRPTGGLSVTQYF; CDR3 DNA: TGCGCCAGCCGCCCGACAGGGGGCCTTTCCGTTACGCAGTATTTT
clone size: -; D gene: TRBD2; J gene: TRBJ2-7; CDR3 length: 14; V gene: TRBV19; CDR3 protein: CASSIGGGYYEQYF; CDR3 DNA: TGTGCCAGTAGTATAGGGGGGGGTTACTACGAGCAGTACTTC
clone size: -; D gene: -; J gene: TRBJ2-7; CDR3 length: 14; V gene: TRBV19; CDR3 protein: CASSIAVQTYEQYF; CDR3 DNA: TGTGCCAGTAGTATAGCGGTCCAAACCTACGAGCAGTACTTC
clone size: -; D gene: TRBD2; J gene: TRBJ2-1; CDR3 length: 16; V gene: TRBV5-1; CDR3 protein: CASSLETSGRSYEQFF; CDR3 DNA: TGCGCCAGCAGCTTGGAGACTAGCGGGAGGAGCTATGAGCAGTTCTTC
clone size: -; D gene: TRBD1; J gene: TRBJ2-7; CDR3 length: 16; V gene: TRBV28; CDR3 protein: CASSFLGQGARGEQYF; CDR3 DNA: TGTGCCAGCAGTTTTCTGGGACAGGGGGCAAGAGGGGAGCAGTACTTC
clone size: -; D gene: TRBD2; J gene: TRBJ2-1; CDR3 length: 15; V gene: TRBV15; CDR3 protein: CATSREAGAYNEQFF; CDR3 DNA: TGTGCCACCAGCAGAGAAGCGGGGGCCTACAATGAGCAGTTCTTC
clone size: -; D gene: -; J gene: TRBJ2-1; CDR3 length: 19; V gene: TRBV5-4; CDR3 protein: CASSLRSNIGGVGGNEQFF; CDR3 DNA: TGTGCCAGCAGCTTGCGGTCGAACATTGGAGGGGTGGGTGGCAATGAGCAGTTCTTC
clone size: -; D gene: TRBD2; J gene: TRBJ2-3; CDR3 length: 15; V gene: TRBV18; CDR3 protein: CASSPPSGPGDTQYF; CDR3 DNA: TGTGCCAGCTCACCACCTAGCGGGCCCGGAGATACGCAGTATTTT
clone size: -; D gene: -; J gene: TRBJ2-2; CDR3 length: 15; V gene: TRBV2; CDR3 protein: CASSVGQGYTGELFF; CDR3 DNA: TGTGCCAGCAGTGTAGGGCAGGGCTACACCGGGGAGCTGTTTTTT
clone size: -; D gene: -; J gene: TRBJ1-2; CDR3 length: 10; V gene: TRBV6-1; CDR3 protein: CAILRYGYTF; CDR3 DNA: TGTGCCATCCTCCGCTATGGCTACACCTTC
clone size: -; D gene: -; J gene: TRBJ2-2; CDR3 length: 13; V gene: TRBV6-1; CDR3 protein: CATRQEVTGELFF; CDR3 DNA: TGTGCCACCAGACAGGAAGTCACCGGGGAGCTGTTTTTT
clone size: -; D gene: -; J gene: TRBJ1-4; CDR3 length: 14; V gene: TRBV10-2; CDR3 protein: CASMGGGTNEKLFF; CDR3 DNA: TGCGCCAGCATGGGGGGAGGAACTAATGAAAAACTGTTTTTT
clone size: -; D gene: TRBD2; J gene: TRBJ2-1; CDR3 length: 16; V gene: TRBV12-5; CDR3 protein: CASGLVTAGVNNEQFF; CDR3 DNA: TGTGCTAGTGGTTTAGTAACGGCGGGGGTTAACAATGAGCAGTTCTTC
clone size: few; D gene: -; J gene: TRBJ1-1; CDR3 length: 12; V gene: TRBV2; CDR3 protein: CASSDRDTEAFF; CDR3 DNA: TGTGCCAGCAGTGACCGGGACACTGAAGCTTTCTTT
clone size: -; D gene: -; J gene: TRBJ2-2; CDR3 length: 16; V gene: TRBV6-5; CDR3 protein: CASSYEYRENTGELFF; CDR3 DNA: TGTGCCAGCAGTTACGAGTACAGGGAGAACACCGGGGAGCTGTTTTTT
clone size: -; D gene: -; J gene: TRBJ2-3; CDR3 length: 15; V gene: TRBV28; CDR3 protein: CASISGLSRGDTQYF; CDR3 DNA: TGTGCCAGCATCTCGGGACTGTCCCGAGGAGATACGCAGTATTTT
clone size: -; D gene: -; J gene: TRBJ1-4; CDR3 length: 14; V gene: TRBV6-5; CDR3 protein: CASSRTRPNEKLFF; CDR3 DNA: TGTGCCAGCAGCCGGACACGACCCAATGAAAAACTGTTTTTT
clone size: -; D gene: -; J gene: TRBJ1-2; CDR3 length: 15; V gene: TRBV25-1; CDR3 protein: CASSDPSGRNYGYTF; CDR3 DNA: TGTGCCAGCAGTGATCCCTCGGGGAGAAACTATGGCTACACCTTC
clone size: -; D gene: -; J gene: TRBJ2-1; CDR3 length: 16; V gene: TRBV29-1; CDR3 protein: CSVDPAVYPENNEQFF; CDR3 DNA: TGCAGCGTTGATCCGGCGGTTTACCCAGAGAACAATGAGCAGTTCTTC
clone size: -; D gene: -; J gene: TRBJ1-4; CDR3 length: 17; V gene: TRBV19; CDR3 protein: CASRPVRGGGKHEKLFF; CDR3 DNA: TGTGCCAGTAGACCAGTTCGTGGGGGAGGGAAACATGAAAAACTGTTTTTT
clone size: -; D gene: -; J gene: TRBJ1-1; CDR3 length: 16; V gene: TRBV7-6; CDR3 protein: CASSPLGGSANTEAFF; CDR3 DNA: TGTGCCAGCAGCCCGCTAGGGGGATCAGCGAACACTGAAGCTTTCTTT
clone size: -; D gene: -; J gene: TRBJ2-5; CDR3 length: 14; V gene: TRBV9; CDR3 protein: CASSVGGYQETQYF; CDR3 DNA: TGTGCCAGCAGCGTAGGAGGGTACCAAGAGACCCAGTACTTC
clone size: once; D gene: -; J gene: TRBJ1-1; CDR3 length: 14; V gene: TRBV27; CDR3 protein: CASSFRGKNTEAFF; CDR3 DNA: TGTGCCAGCAGTTTCAGAGGAAAGAACACTGAAGCTTTCTTT
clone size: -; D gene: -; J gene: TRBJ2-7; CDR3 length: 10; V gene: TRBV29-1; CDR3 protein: CSARGYEQYF; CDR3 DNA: TGCAGCGCCCGCGGCTACGAGCAGTACTTC
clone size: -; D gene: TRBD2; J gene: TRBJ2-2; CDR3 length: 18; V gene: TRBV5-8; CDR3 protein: CASSPAGGLAGDSGELFF; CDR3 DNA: TGTGCCAGCAGTCCTGCCGGGGGACTAGCGGGAGATTCCGGGGAGCTGTTTTTT
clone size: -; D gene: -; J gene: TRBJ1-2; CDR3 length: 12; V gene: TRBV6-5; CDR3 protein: CASSWGNGGYTF; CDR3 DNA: TGTGCCAGCAGTTGGGGCAACGGAGGCTACACCTTC
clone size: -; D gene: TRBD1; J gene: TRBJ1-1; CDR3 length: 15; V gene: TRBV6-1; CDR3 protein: CATTGLFSPNTEAFF; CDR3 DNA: TGTGCCACGACAGGGCTATTCTCCCCGAACACTGAAGCTTTCTTT
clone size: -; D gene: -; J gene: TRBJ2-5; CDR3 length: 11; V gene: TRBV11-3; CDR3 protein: CASSRGGTQYF; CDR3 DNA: TGTGCCAGCAGCAGGGGGGGGACCCAGTACTTC
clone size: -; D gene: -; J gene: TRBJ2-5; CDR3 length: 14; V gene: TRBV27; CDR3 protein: CASSWSRAEATQYF; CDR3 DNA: TGTGCCAGCAGTTGGTCCAGGGCCGAAGCGACCCAGTACTTC
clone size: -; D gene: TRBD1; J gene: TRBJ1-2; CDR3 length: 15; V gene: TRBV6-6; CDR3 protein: CASSYRTGGGSGYTF; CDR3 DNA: TGTGCCAGCAGTTACCGGACAGGGGGCGGCAGTGGCTACACCTTC
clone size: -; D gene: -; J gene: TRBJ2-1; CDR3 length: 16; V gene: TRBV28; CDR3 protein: CASSFATGTRNNEQFF; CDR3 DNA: TGTGCCAGCAGTTTCGCCACCGGGACTCGAAACAATGAGCAGTTCTTC
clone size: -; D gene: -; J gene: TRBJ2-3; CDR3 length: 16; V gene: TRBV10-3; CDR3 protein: CAISPEGGGGTDTQYF; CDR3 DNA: TGTGCCATCAGTCCCGAGGGGGGGGGAGGCACAGATACGCAGTATTTT
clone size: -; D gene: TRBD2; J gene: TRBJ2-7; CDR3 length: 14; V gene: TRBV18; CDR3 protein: CASSPSAGSYEQYF; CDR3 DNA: TGTGCCAGCTCACCATCAGCGGGGAGCTACGAGCAGTACTTC
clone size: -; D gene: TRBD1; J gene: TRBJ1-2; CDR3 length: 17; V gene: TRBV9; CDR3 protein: CASSANNRDRGLYGYTF; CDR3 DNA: TGTGCCAGCAGCGCAAACAACCGGGACAGGGGGCTCTATGGCTACACCTTC
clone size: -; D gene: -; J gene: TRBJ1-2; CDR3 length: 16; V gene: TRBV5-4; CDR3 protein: CASRGGRHGLQYGYTF; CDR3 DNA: TGTGCCAGCAGAGGAGGGCGGCACGGTCTCCAGTATGGCTACACCTTC
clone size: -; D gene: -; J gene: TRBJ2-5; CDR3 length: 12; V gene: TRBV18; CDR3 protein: CASSQEEETQYF; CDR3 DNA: TGTGCCAGCTCCCAGGAGGAGGAGACCCAGTACTTC
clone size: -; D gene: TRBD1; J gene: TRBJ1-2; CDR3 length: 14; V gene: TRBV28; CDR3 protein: CASSFRQGLYGYTF; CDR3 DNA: TGTGCCAGCAGTTTCAGACAGGGTCTCTATGGCTACACCTTC
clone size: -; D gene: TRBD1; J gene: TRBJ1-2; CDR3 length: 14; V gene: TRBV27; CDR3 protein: CASSVDRASYGYTF; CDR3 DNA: TGTGCCAGCAGCGTGGACAGGGCTTCCTATGGCTACACCTTC
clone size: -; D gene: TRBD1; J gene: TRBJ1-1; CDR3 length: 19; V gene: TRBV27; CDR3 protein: CASSPPSDRAAPPNIEAFF; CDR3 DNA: TGTGCCAGCAGCCCCCCCTCTGACAGGGCGGCTCCCCCTAACATTGAAGCTTTCTTT
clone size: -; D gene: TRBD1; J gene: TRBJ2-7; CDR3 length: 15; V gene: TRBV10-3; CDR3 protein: CAISNPGQGTYEQYF; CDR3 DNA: TGTGCCATCAGTAACCCGGGACAGGGAACCTACGAGCAGTACTTC
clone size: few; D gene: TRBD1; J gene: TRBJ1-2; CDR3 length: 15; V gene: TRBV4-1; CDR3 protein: CASSQADRDHYGYTF; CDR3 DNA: TGCGCCAGCAGCCAGGCGGACAGGGATCACTATGGCTACACCTTC
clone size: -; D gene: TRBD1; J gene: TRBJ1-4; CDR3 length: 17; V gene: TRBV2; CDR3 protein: CASAQGGFIATNEKLFF; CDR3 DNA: TGTGCCAGCGCTCAGGGGGGATTTATTGCAACTAATGAAAAACTGTTTTTT
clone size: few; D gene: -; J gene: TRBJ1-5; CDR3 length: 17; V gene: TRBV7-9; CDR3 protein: CASSLVYGGDSNQPQHF; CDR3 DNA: TGTGCCAGCAGCTTAGTATATGGAGGCGATAGCAATCAGCCCCAGCATTTT
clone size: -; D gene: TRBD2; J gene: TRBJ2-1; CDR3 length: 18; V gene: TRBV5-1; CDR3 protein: CASSSSPAGAGVYNEQFF; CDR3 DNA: TGCGCCAGCAGCTCTTCCCCCGCGGGAGCGGGGGTTTACAATGAGCAGTTCTTC
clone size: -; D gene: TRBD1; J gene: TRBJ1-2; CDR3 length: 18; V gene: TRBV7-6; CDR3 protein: CASSLIPGTGTLGHGYTF; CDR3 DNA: TGTGCCAGCAGCCTAATTCCTGGGACAGGGACGCTTGGGCATGGCTACACCTTC
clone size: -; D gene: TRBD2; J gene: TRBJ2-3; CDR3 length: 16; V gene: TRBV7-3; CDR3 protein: CASSTTSGGSTDTQYF; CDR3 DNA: TGTGCCAGCAGCACAACTAGCGGGGGGAGCACAGATACGCAGTATTTT
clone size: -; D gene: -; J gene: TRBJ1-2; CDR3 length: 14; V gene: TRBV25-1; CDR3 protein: CASSEEGDRYGYTF; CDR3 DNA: TGTGCCAGCAGTGAAGAAGGGGATCGCTATGGCTACACCTTC
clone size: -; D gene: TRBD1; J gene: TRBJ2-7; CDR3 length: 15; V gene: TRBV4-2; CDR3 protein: CASSQEGDRFYEQYF; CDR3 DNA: TGTGCCAGCAGCCAAGAAGGGGACAGATTCTACGAGCAGTACTTC
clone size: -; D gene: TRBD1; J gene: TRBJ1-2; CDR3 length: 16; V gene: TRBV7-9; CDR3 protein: CASSQKHTGGVRGYTF; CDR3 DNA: TGTGCCAGCAGCCAGAAACATACAGGGGGCGTGCGAGGCTACACCTTC
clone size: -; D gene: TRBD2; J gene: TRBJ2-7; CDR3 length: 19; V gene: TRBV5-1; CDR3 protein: CASSLDWMRTSGGTYEQYF; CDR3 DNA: TGCGCCAGCAGCTTGGATTGGATGAGGACTAGCGGGGGAACCTACGAGCAGTACTTC